This T cell receptor beta chain was identified in a study of CD8 T cells in Susac syndrome. An input of about 0.45 to 1 ug of RNA was subjected to reverse transcription using random hexamers. MiXCR, run by TCRdb on the immunoSEQ multiplex PCR reads, gives a single entry per CDR3 protein. Of around 170,000 distinct CDR3 sequences in the sample, approximately 95% were seen once. The CDR3 runs to 14 residues. Trimming took 11 bases from V and 0 from J, leaving 11 bases between them. The germline CDR1 and CDR2 sequences are LNHDA and SQIVND (reference sequence). Sequenced sample: CD8+ T cells from PBMCs. The source of this sequence is a human donor with Susac syndrome. The rearrangement links TRBV19 to TRBJ2-6; D gene unclear. The CDR3 DNA sequence: TGTGCCTCGCATCTGGGCTCTGGGGCCAACGTCCTGACTTTC. Translating gives CASHLGSGANVLTF.